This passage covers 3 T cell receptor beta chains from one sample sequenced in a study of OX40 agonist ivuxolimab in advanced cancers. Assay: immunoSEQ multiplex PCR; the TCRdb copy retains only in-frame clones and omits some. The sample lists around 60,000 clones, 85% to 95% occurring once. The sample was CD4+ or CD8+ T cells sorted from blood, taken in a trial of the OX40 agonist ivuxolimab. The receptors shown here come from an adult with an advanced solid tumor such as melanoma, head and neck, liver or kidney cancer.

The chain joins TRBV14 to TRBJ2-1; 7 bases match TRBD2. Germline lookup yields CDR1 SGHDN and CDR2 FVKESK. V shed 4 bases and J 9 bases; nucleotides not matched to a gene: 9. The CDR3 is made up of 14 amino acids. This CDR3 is CASSPISGKGEQFF. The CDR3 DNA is TGTGCCAGCAGCCCTATCAGCGGGAAGGGTGAGCAGTTCTTC.

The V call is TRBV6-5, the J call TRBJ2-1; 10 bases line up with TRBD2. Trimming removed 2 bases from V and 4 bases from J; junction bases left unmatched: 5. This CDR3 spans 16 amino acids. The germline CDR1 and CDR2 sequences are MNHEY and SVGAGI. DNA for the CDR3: TGTGCCAGCAGTTACAAGCGGGAGGGCCCTTACAATGAGCAGTTCTTC. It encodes CASSYKREGPYNEQFF.

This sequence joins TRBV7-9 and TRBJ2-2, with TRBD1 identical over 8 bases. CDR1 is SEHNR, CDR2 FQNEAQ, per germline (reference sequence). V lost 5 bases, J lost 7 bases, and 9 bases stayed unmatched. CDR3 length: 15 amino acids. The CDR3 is CASSPPGGGNGELFF. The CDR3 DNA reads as TGTGCCAGCAGCCCCCCAGGGGGCGGGAACGGGGAGCTGTTTTTT. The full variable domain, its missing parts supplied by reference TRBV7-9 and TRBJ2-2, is DTGVSQNPRHKITKRGQNVTFRCDPISEHNRLYWYRQTLGQGPEFLTYFQNEAQLEKSRLLSDRFSAERPKGSFSTLEIQRTEQGDSAMYLCASSPPGGGNGELFFGEGSRLTVL.